The rows below give T cell receptor beta chains drawn from one sample of a study of blood T cell repertoires in COVID-19. This table comes from immunoSEQ multiplex PCR, and its TCRdb copy is limited to in-frame clones, with some not included. Here the sample spans some 100,000 clones, roughly 90% being singletons. The sample taken for sequencing was peripheral blood. These receptor sequences come from a man aged 50 to 60 with active COVID-19. CDR3s include the opening cysteine and the closing phenylalanine or tryptophan. The D gene is left open where the match is weak. Clone size, where shown, is once, few, many, or a class for clones that have expanded.

CDR3aa	d_gene	v_gene	j_gene	abundance
CASMVLAGGTDTQYF	TRBD2	TRBV10-2	TRBJ2-3	-
CSVVVGAEQYF	-	TRBV29-1	TRBJ2-7	-
CASSPRRGGDYGYTF	-	TRBV5-4	TRBJ1-2	-
CASSSLATSPLHF	-	TRBV2	TRBJ1-6	-
CASSSTGASNQPQHF	TRBD1	TRBV5-1	TRBJ1-5	-
CASSVGQDTKW	TRBD1	TRBV2	TRBJ1-3	-
CASSSVGLASGSSYNEQFF	TRBD2	TRBV5-1	TRBJ2-1	-
CSVGASGRAGELFF	TRBD2	TRBV29-1	TRBJ2-2	-
CASSPRTSGKLF	TRBD2	TRBV18	TRBJ2-1	-
CASTDSITSYNEQFF	-	TRBV19	TRBJ2-1	-
CASRTGYEQYF	-	TRBV2	TRBJ2-7	-
CASSQEGGDVGLNEQFF	-	TRBV4-2	TRBJ2-1	-
CAWSLGGSTDTQYF	TRBD2	TRBV30	TRBJ2-3	-
CASRDSLNTEAFF	-	TRBV13	TRBJ1-1	-
CASSRFGQGEAFF	TRBD1	TRBV19	TRBJ1-1	few
CASNRLAESYNEQFF	TRBD2	TRBV27	TRBJ2-1	once
CASGHPLAGEQFF	TRBD2	TRBV12-5	TRBJ2-1	-
CASSRTSGNEQFF	TRBD2	TRBV5-6	TRBJ2-1	-
CAISPSGTGAYEQYF	TRBD1	TRBV10-3	TRBJ2-7	-
CASSYSRTVGDSPLHF	-	TRBV6-5	TRBJ1-6	-
CASSLGTGSYNEQFF	TRBD1	TRBV18	TRBJ2-1	-
CASSLRQGSYGYTF	-	TRBV5-4	TRBJ1-2	-
CASSEGQITDTQYF	TRBD1	TRBV6-4	TRBJ2-3	-
CASSAQTGNNSPLHF	-	TRBV19	TRBJ1-6	-
CASSIPRGTEAFF	-	TRBV19	TRBJ1-1	-
CASSMGRSSGANVLTF	-	TRBV21-1	TRBJ2-6	-
CASTREGSNYGYTF	-	TRBV19	TRBJ1-2	-
CASSPVRSSYNEQFF	-	TRBV6-2/TRBV6-3	TRBJ2-1	-
CASSRTSNEQFF	-	TRBV11-2	TRBJ2-1	-
CASSPGGRFLNTEAFF	TRBD1	TRBV5-6	TRBJ1-1	-
CASSVKPPYGYTF	-	TRBV2	TRBJ1-2	-
CASSEREGRSENTGELFF	TRBD2	TRBV7-9	TRBJ2-2	-
CASSAPGTGGNQPQHF	TRBD1	TRBV6-6	TRBJ1-5	once
CASSIVYYPTLAGDIGQETQYF	TRBD2	TRBV19	TRBJ2-5	-
CASRRDRDSGANVLTF	-	TRBV19	TRBJ2-6	-